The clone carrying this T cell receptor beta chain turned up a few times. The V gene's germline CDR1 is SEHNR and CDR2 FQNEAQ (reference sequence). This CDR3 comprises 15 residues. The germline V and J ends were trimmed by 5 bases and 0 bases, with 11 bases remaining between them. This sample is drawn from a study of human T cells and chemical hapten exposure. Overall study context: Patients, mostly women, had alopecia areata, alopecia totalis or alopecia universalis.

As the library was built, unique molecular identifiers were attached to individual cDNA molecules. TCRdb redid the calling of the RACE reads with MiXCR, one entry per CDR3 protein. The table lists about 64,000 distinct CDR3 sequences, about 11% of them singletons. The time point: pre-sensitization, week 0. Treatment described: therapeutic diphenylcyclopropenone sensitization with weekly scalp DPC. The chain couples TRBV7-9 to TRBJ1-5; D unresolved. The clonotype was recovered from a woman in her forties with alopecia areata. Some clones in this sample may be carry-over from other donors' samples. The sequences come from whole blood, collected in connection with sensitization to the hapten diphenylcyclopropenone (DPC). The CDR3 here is CASSPRGNSNQPQHF. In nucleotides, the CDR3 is TGTGCCAGCAGCCCCCGAGGGAATAGCAATCAGCCCCAGCATTTT. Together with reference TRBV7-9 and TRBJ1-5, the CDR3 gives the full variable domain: DTGVSQNPRHKITKRGQNVTFRCDPISEHNRLYWYRQTLGQGPEFLTYFQNEAQLEKSRLLSDRFSAERPKGSFSTLEIQRTEQGDSAMYLCASSPRGNSNQPQHFGDGTRLSIL.